This T cell receptor (beta chain) was documented in a study of cytotoxic CD8 clonotypes in ibrutinib-treated CLL. Overall study context: Over 9 relapsed/refractory, roughly 16 treatment-naive; 17 IGHV unmutated.

Notes on the study in general: Higher clonality was seen at ibrutinib response and a return toward baseline at progression. Public clonotypes proved infrequent, and on treatment they shrank or remained steady. Patients had baseline clonality above age-matched healthy donors, and this clonality moved with circulating CD8+ T-cell counts.

In the case of this clone: Its specificity is unknown.

Profiled with immunoSEQ multiplex PCR; TCRdb holds only in-frame clones, not every one. The sample includes about 86,000 clones, more than 70% of them seen just once. Losses at the gene ends were 6 bases for V and 7 bases for J; bases not matched to a gene: 6. Germline CDR1 MNHEY, CDR2 SVGAGI. This CDR3 contains 15 residues. The sample was PBMCs, taken before ibrutinib treatment. The clonotype was recovered from a human donor with chronic lymphocytic leukemia. The chain joins TRBV6-5 to TRBJ2-2, with 12 bases fitting TRBD2. CDR3 nucleotides: TGTGCCAGCAGATCACCGGGACTAGCGGGCGGGGAGCTGTTTTTT. Translation gives CASRSPGLAGGELFF.